Listed here is a single T cell receptor beta chain. Its antigen is unidentified. V was pared by 3 bases and J by 1 base, with 4 bases between. This CDR3 comprises 11 residues. Per germline, CDR1 DFQATT and CDR2 SNEGSKA (reference sequence). This specimen comes from a study of chemoradiotherapy in HPV16-positive cancers. In the study overall: Candidate HPV-specific T-cell clones and common TCR motifs came from functional assays in a couple of HPV16-positive patients.

Findings of the study overall: Candidate HPV-specific clones and E7-related TCR motifs grew in tumor during treatment.

Produced via immunoSEQ multiplex PCR; TCRdb's table is partial and in-frame only. The data show roughly 23,000 clones, around 78% seen once. The sequence was obtained from a human donor with HPV-associated anogenital cancer. This chain links TRBV20-1 with TRBJ2-7, with D unclear. The sample was taken from a patient who underwent chemoradiotherapy. The CDR3 spells CSASASYEQYF. The CDR3 DNA reads as TGCAGTGCTAGTGCTTCCTACGAGCAGTACTTC.